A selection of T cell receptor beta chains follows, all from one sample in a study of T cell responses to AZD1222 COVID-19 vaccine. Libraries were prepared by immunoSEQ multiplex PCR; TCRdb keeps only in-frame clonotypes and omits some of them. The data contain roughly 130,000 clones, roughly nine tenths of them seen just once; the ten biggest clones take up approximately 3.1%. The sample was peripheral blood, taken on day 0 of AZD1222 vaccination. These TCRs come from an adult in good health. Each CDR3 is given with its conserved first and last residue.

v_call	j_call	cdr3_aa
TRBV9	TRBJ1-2	CASSVDGRNSHGYTF
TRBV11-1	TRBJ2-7	CASSTLGRGAVHEQYF
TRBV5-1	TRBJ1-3	CASSSGQGSDTIYF
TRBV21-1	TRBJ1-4	CASPLHGRGLGNEKLFF
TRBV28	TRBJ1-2	CASSATGGLSELYGYTF
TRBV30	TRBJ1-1	CAWSLDRVSTEAFF
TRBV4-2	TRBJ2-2	CASSQDGAPMNTGELFF
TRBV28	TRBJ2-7	CASSSPGTGSEQYF
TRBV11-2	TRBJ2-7	CASSSVGDLPYEQYF
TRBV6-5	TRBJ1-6	CASSPRPLGNSPLHF
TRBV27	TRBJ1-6	CASSLEGVSPLHF
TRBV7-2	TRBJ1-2	CASSEQGVSSYGYTF
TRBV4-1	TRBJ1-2	CASSQDQIGLLIGYTF
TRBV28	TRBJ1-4	CASSSLVTTNEKLFF
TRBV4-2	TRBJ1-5	CASSQGGQGNQDQPQHF
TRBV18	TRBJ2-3	CASSPPDGDTDTQYF
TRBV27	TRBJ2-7	CASSLGVPGEQYF
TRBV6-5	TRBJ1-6	CASSWLGGESPLHF
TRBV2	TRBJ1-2	CASSLGPEYSSYDYGYTF
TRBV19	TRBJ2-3	CASSQARFGPDTQYF
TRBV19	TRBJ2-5	CASSNQRGWETQYF
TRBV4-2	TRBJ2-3	CASSPGTSGRGDTQYF
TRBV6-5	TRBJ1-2	CASSYRQRDGPYGYTF
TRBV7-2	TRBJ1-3	CASSLKEGPSGNTIYF
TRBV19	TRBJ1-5	CASSIAGSPNQPQHF
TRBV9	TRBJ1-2	CASSPWGTPGYGYTF
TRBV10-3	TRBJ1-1	CAIRPTPEGTEAFF
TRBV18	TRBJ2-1	CASSPRAAQGGSYNEQFF
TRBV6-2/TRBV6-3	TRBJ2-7	CASSQDLSGEQYF
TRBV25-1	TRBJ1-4	CVSSEYQFSTNEKLFF
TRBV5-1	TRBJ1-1	CASRVWGGGTEAFF
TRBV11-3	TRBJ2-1	CASSGGREQFF
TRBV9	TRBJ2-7	CASSATTGGIEQYF
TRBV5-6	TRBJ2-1	CASISDSGAPYNEQFF
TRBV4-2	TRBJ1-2	CASSVMTAFDGYTF
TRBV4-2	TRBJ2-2	CASSQPTGGTGELFF
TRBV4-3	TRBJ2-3	CASSLGTSGGASTDTQYF
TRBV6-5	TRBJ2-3	CASNSIIGTQYF
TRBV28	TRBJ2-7	CASSLSGTGAYEQYF
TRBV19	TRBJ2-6	CASSPLISGANVLTF
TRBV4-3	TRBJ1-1	CASRLQENTEAFF
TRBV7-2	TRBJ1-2	CASSLAGNYGYTF
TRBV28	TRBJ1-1	CASTSQQGLNTEAFF
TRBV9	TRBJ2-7	CASSAGLTSEQYF
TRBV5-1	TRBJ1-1	CASRPVAGDEAFF
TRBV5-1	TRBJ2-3	CASSSGQADTDTQYF
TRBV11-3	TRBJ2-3	CASSSQRGGGGTDTQYF
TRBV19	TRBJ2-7	CASSPRTGISYEQYF
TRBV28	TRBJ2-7	CASRRRQSPYEQYF
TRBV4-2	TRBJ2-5	CASSQDLRASGSWETQYF
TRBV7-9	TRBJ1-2	CASSLGPTYGYTF
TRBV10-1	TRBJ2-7	CASSAPEWDRVNEQYF
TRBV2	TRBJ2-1	CASSRNSGSDYNEQFF
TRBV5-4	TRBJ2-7	CASSKTSGYYEQYF
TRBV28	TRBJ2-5	CASSLGTEGETQYF
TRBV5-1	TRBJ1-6	CASSLEGLYNSPLHF
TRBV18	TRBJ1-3	CASSPPSGLGNTIYF
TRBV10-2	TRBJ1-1	CASGWGQNTEAFF
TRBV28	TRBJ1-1	CASSSHTGLNTEAFF
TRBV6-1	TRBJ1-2	CASSERDRGRTNYGYTF